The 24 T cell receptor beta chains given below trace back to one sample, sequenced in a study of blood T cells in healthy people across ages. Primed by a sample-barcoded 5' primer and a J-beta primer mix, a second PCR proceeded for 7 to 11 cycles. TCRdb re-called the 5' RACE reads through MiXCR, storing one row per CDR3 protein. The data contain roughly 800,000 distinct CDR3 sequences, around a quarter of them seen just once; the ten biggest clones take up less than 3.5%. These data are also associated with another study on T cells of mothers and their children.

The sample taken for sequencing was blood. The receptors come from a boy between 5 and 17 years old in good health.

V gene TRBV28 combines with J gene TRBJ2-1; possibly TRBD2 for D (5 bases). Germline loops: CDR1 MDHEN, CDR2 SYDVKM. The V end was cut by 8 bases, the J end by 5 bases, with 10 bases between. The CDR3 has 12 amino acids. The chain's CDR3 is CASRTGNNEQFF. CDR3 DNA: TGTGCCAGCCGTACCGGGAACAATGAGCAGTTCTTC.

Here the CDR3 DNA reads TGTGCCAGCAGCTTAGCTGGGATGCAAGAGACCCAGTACTTC. It encodes CASSLAGMQETQYF. V gene TRBV7-9 combines with J gene TRBJ2-5; no reliable D call. The CDR3 has 14 amino acids. In germline, CDR1 is SEHNR, CDR2 FQNEAQ (reference sequence). V lost 0 bases to trimming and J lost 2 bases, with 7 bases between them.

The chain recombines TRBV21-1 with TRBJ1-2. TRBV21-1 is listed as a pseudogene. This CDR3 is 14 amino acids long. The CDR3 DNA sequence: TGTGCCAGCAGCAAACAGGGCCGCTTCCATGGCTACACCTTC. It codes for CASSKQGRFHGYTF.

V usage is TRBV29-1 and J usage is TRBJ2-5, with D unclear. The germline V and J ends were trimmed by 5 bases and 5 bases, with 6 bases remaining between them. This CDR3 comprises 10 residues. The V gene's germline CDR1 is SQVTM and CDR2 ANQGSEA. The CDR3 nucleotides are TGCAGCGTTAACTTGGAGACCCAGTACTTC. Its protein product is CSVNLETQYF. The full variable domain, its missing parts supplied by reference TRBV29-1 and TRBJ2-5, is SAVISQKPSRDICQRGTSLTIQCQVDSQVTMMFWYRQQPGQSLTLIATANQGSEATYESGFVIDKFPISRPNLTFSTLTVSNMSPEDSSIYLCSVNLETQYFGPGTRLLVL.

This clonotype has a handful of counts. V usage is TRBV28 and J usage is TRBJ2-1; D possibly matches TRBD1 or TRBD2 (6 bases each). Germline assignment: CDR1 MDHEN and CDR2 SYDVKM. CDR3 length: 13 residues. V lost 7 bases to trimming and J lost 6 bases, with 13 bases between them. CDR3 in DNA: TGTGCCAGCACCCATGGAGGGGGCAATGAGCAGTTCTTC. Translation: CASTHGGGNEQFF.

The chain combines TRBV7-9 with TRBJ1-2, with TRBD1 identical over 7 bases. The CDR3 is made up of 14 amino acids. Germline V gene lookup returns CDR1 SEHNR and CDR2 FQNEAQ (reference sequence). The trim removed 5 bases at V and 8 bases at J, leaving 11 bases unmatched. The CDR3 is CASSPQQGSGGYTF. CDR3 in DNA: TGTGCCAGCAGCCCCCAACAGGGGTCGGGGGGCTACACCTTC. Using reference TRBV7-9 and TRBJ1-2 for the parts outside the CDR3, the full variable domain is DTGVSQNPRHKITKRGQNVTFRCDPISEHNRLYWYRQTLGQGPEFLTYFQNEAQLEKSRLLSDRFSAERPKGSFSTLEIQRTEQGDSAMYLCASSPQQGSGGYTFGSGTRLTVV.

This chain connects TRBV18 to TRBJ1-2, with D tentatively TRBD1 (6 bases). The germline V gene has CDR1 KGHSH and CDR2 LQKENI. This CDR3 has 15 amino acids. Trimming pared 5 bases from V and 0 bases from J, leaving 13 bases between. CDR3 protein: CASSARNRANYGYTF. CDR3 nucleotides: TGTGCCAGCTCAGCACGGAACAGGGCTAACTATGGCTACACCTTC.

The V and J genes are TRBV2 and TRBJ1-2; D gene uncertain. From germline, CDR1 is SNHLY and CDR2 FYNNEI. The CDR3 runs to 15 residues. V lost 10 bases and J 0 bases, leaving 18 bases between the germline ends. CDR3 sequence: CATWARTIANYGYTF. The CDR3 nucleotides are TGTGCCACTTGGGCGCGGACTATAGCTAACTATGGCTACACCTTC.

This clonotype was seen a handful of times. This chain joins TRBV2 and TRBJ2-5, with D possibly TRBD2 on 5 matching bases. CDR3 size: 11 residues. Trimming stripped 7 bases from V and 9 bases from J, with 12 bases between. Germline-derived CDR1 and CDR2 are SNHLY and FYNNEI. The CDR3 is CASITDGAQYF. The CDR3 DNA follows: TGTGCCAGCATCACGGACGGGGCCCAGTACTTC.

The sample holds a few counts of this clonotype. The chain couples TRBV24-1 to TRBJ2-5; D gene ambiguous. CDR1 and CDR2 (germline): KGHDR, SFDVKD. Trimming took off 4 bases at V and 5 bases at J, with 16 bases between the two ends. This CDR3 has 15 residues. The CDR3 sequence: CATSDPLDRPETQYF. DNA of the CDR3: TGTGCCACCAGTGACCCTTTGGATCGCCCCGAGACCCAGTACTTC.

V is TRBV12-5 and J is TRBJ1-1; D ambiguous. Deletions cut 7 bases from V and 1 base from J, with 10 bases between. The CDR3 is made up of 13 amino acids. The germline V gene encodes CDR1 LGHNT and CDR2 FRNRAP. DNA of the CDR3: TGTGCTAGTGTGCCTGCCCCGAACACTGAAGCTTTCTTT. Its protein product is CASVPAPNTEAFF.

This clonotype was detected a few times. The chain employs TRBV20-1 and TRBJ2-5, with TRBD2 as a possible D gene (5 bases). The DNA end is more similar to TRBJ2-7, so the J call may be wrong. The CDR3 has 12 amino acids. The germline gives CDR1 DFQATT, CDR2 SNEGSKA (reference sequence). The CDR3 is CSASGKRYEQYF. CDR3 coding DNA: TGCAGTGCGTCGGGGAAACGTTACGAGCAGTACTTC.

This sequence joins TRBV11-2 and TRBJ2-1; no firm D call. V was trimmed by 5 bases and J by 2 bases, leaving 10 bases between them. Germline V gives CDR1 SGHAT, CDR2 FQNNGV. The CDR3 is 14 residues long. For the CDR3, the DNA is TGTGCCAGCAGCCCTCCCCCCACCTACAATGAGCAGTTCTTC. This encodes CASSPPPTYNEQFF.

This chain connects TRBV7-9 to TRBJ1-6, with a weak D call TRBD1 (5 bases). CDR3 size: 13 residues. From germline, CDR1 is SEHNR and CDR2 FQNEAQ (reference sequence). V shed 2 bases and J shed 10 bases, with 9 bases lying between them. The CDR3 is CASSLRGDSPLHF. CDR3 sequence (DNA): TGTGCCAGCAGCTTACGGGGGGACTCACCCCTCCACTTT.

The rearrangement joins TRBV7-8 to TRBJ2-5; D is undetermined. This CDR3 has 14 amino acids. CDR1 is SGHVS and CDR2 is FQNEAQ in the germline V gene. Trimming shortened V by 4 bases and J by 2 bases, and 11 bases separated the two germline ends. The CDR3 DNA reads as TGTGCCAGCAGCTCCACCCGGGCACAAGAGACCCAGTACTTC. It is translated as CASSSTRAQETQYF.

Here the CDR3 DNA reads TGCAGTGCTAGAAAGGGTTTTGGGCAGGTGACCTTCTATGAGCAGTACTTC. This encodes CSARKGFGQVTFYEQYF. The V and J genes are TRBV20-1 and TRBJ2-7; D is uncertain. Between the trimmed V and J ends, which lost 2 bases and 7 bases, there was a span of 27 bases. The CDR3 is made up of 17 amino acids. In germline, CDR1 is DFQATT, CDR2 SNEGSKA (reference sequence).

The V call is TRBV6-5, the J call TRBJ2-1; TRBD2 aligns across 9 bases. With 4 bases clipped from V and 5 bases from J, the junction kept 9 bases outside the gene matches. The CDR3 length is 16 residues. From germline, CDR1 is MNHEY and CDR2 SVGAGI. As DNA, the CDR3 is TGTGCCAGCAGTTGGGAACTAGCGGGCCATAACAATGAGCAGTTCTTC. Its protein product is CASSWELAGHNNEQFF.

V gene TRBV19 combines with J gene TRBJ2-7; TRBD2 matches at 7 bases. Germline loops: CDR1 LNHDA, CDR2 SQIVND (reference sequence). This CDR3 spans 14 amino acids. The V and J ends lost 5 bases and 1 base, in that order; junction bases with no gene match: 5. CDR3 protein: CASSSRTRSYEQYF. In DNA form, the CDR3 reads TGTGCCAGTAGTTCCCGGACTAGATCCTACGAGCAGTACTTC.

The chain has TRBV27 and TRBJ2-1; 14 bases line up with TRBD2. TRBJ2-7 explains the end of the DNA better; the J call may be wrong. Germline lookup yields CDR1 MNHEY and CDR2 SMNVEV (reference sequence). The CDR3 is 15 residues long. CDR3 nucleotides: TGTGCCAGCAGTTCCGGGACTAGCGGGGGTTACGAGCAGTACTTC. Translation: CASSSGTSGGYEQYF.

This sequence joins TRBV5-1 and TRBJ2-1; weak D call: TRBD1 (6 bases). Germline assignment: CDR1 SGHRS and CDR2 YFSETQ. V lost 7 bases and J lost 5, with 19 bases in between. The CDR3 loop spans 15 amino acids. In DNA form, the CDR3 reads TGCGCCAGCTACCAGGCTCGAGCAGGGGACAATGAGCAGTTCTTC. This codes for CASYQARAGDNEQFF. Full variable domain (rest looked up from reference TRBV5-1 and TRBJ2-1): KAGVTQTPRYLIKTRGQQVTLSCSPISGHRSVSWYQQTPGQGLQFLFEYFSETQRNKGNFPGRFSGRQFSNSRSEMNVSTLELGDSALYLCASYQARAGDNEQFFGPGTRLTVL.

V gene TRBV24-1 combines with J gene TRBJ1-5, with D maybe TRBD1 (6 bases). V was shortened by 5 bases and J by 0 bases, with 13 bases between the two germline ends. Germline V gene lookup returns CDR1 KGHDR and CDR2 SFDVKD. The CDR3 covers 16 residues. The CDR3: CATSGTTGFSNQPQHF. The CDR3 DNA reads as TGTGCCACCAGTGGCACCACAGGGTTTAGCAATCAGCCCCAGCATTTT.

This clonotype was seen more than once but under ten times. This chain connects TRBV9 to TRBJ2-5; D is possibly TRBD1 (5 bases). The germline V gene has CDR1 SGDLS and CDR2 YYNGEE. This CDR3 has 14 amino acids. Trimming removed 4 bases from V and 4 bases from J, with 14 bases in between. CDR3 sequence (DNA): TGTGCCAGCAGCCCCCAGGTCCAGGGAGAGACCCAGTACTTC. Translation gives CASSPQVQGETQYF.

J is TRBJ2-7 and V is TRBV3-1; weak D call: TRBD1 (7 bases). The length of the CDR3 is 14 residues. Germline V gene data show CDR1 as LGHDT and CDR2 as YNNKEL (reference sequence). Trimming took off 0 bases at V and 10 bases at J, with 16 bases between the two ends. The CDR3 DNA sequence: TGTGCCAGCAGCCAAGATAGGTCAGGGGGGTCCCAGTACTTC. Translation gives CASSQDRSGGSQYF.

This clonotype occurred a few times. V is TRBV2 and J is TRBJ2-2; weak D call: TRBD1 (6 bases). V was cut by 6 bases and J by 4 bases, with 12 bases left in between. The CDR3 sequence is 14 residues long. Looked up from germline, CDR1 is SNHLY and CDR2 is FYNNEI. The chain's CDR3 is CASRGRGSTGELFF. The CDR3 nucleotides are TGTGCCAGCAGGGGTAGGGGGAGCACCGGGGAGCTGTTTTTT. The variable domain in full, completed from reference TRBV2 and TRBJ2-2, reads EPEVTQTPSHQVTQMGQEVILRCVPISNHLYFYWYRQILGQKVEFLVSFYNNEISEKSEIFDDQFSVERPDGSNFTLKIRSTKLEDSAMYFCASRGRGSTGELFFGEGSRLTVL.